The 14 T cell receptor beta chains given below trace back to one sample, sequenced in a study of cytotoxic CD8 clonotypes in ibrutinib-treated CLL. Assay used: immunoSEQ multiplex PCR; TCRdb lists only in-frame clones, some missing. The sample records roughly 180,000 clones, 72% being singletons. The sample in question was PBMCs, obtained after 24 months of ibrutinib treatment. The receptors come from a human donor with chronic lymphocytic leukemia.

J is TRBJ2-1 and V is TRBV7-6; TRBD2 matches at 7 bases. CDR3 length equals 14 residues. V dropped 0 bases and J dropped 4; count of bases not matched to a gene: 0. Germline V gene sequence: CDR1 SGHVS, CDR2 FNYEAQ. As DNA, the CDR3 is TGTGCCAGCAGCTTAGCGGGGGGGTACAATGAGCAGTTCTTC. Translated, it gives CASSLAGGYNEQFF.

The V gene is TRBV5-8, the J gene TRBJ1-4; D is undetermined. V lost 2 bases and J lost 3, with 8 bases in between. Germline CDR1 and CDR2: SGHTS and YDEGEE. The CDR3 is made up of 14 amino acids. Here the CDR3 reads CASSFGQANEKLFF. CDR3 nucleotide sequence: TGTGCCAGCAGCTTCGGGCAGGCTAATGAAAAACTGTTTTTT. The variable domain in full, completed from reference TRBV5-8 and TRBJ1-4, reads EAGVTQSPTHLIKTRGQQATLRCSPISGHTSVYWYQQALGLGLQFLLWYDEGEERNRGNFPPRFSGRQFPNYSSELNVNALELEDSALYLCASSFGQANEKLFFGSGTQLSVL.

This rearrangement joins TRBV19 to TRBJ2-7; a weak D match, TRBD1 (5 bases). V was cut by 3 bases and J by 0 bases, with 9 bases left in between. Germline CDR1 reads LNHDA; CDR2 reads SQIVND (reference sequence). The length of the CDR3 is 14 residues. The CDR3 DNA reads as TGTGCCAGTAGTATTTCGACAGCCTCCTACGAGCAGTACTTC. Translating gives CASSISTASYEQYF.

The V gene is TRBV9, the J gene TRBJ2-2; D is possibly TRBD1 (6 bases). The CDR3 is 15 residues long. V lost 5 bases, J lost 5 bases, and 16 bases lay in between. The V gene's germline CDR1 is SGDLS and CDR2 YYNGEE. The CDR3: CASRAQTGLTGELFF. The CDR3, as DNA: TGTGCCAGCAGAGCCCAAACAGGGCTAACCGGGGAGCTGTTTTTT.

This clone has just one count. This rearrangement joins TRBV5-1 to TRBJ2-7, with D uncertain. The CDR3 spans 14 residues. The V gene lost 1 base and the J gene lost 0 bases, with 8 bases spanning the gap. Germline CDR1 SGHRS, CDR2 YFSETQ. Here the CDR3 DNA reads TGCGCCAGCAGCTTGAGTCCTAGCTCCTACGAGCAGTACTTC. It encodes CASSLSPSSYEQYF.

In nucleotides, the CDR3 is TGTGCCAGCTCACCGGACAGGGGTTACGAGCCCCAGCATTTT. It is translated as CASSPDRGYEPQHF. The rearrangement uses TRBV18 and TRBJ1-5, with 9 bases fitting TRBD1. The germline gives CDR1 KGHSH, CDR2 LQKENI. The CDR3 is 14 amino acids. V was pared by 3 bases and J by 8 bases, with 5 bases of the junction left unmatched.

This clone was seen only a few times. The chain couples TRBV5-1 to TRBJ2-3, with D uncertain. Germline V gives CDR1 SGHRS, CDR2 YFSETQ. The CDR3 is 16 residues long. Trimming left V 0 bases short and J 5 bases short, with 16 bases between. The CDR3: CASSLGGTPGGDTQYF. The CDR3 bases are TGCGCCAGCAGCTTGGGTGGCACTCCGGGCGGAGATACGCAGTATTTT.

This clone was seen a few times. The chain uses TRBV6-5 and TRBJ1-2; D might be TRBD1 (5 bases). CDR1 is MNHEY, CDR2 SVGAGI, per germline. Trimming shortened V by 5 bases and J by 3 bases, and 13 bases separated the two germline ends. The CDR3 covers 14 residues. CDR3 in amino acids: CASSPQGVDYGYTF. The CDR3 coding sequence is TGTGCCAGCAGTCCTCAGGGTGTCGACTATGGCTACACCTTC.

The chain has TRBV5-4 and TRBJ1-2, with 9 nucleotides matching TRBD1. The CDR3 is made up of 14 amino acids. V trimming: 1 base; J trimming: 5 bases; junction bases outside the gene matches: 3. The germline CDR1 and CDR2 sequences are SGHNT and YYREEE (reference sequence). The CDR3 DNA reads TGTGCCAGCAGCTTGCCCGACAGGGGGTATGGCTACACCTTC. It codes for CASSLPDRGYGYTF. Based on the CDR3 plus reference TRBV5-4 and TRBJ1-2, the full variable domain is ETGVTQSPTHLIKTRGQQVTLRCSSQSGHNTVSWYQQALGQGPQFIFQYYREEENGRGNFPPRFSGLQFPNYSSELNVNALELDDSALYLCASSLPDRGYGYTFGSGTRLTVV.

This clone appeared a single time. The chain employs TRBV4-2 and TRBJ1-4, with D possibly being TRBD1 (6 bases). The CDR3 length is 15 residues. V was shortened by 4 bases and J by 6 bases, with 15 bases between the two germline ends. CDR1 and CDR2 from the germline V gene are LGHNA and YNFKEQ. CDR3 protein: CASSPTGNADEKLFF. The CDR3 DNA reads TGTGCCAGCAGCCCCACAGGGAACGCGGATGAAAAACTGTTTTTT.

This chain connects TRBV6-4 to TRBJ2-2; 7 nucleotides agree with TRBD2. The CDR3 extends over 15 amino acids. Germline CDR1 is MRHNA and CDR2 is SNTAGT. With V trimmed by 3 bases and J by 4 bases, 5 bases remained unmatched. The CDR3 coding sequence is TGTGCCAGCAGTGAAAGGGTAGCGGGCACCGGGGAGCTGTTTTTT. Translating gives CASSERVAGTGELFF.

A few counts support this clone. The J gene is TRBJ2-2, the V gene TRBV6-6; no firm D call. The CDR3 runs to 16 residues. The germline gives CDR1 MNHNY, CDR2 SVGAGI (reference sequence). Trimming took 0 bases from V and 0 from J, leaving 8 bases between them. CDR3 residues: CASSYSSAANTGELFF. The CDR3 coding sequence is TGTGCCAGCAGTTACTCTTCCGCCGCGAACACCGGGGAGCTGTTTTTT.

The chain joins TRBV7-9 to TRBJ1-4, with 7 positions matching TRBD1. The CDR3 sequence is 17 residues long. Germline-derived CDR1 and CDR2 are SEHNR and FQNEAQ (reference sequence). After removal of 2 bases from V and 5 bases from J, the junction contained 11 bases not matched to a gene. The CDR3 loop is CASSLLTTGVINEKLFF. The CDR3 DNA sequence: TGTGCCAGCAGCTTACTCACAACAGGGGTCATAAATGAAAAACTGTTTTTT.

Here the CDR3 reads CASSIQGNEQFF. The CDR3 DNA reads TGCGCCAGCAGCATACAGGGGAATGAGCAGTTCTTC. The rearrangement links TRBV5-1 to TRBJ2-1, with 7 bases aligning to TRBD1. CDR1 is SGHRS, CDR2 YFSETQ, per germline. This CDR3 is built from 12 residues. Germline trimming cut 4 bases from V and 7 bases from J; bases unmatched to any gene: 2.